Shown below are 25 T cell receptor beta chains from a single sample sequenced in a study of breast tumors, draining lymph nodes, adjacent tissues. TCRdb processed the multiplex PCR reads anew with MiXCR; each CDR3 protein has one entry. Among around 190,000 distinct CDR3 sequences listed, roughly 30% were seen once. The lymph nodes were axillary draining lymph nodes from breast cancer patients. The sample was axillary lymph node tissue. The receptors were sampled from a female donor with breast cancer. Some clones in this sample may be carry-over from other donors' samples.

This sequence joins TRBV6-1 and TRBJ2-4, with 8 bases aligning to TRBD1. The V gene end was trimmed by 7 bases and the J gene end by 15 bases; junction bases not matched to a gene: 11. The germline V gene has CDR1 MNHNS and CDR2 SASEGT. This CDR3 comprises 12 residues. CDR3 protein: CASTDRGGQGYF. DNA of the CDR3: TGTGCCAGCACCGACAGGGGAGGACAGGGGTACTTC.

The table lists this clonotype with many counts. CDR3 nucleotides: TGTGCCAGCAAGGCGGGTGGTGGTACGCAGTATTTT. It codes for CASKAGGGTQYF. The chain uses TRBV6-2 or TRBV6-3 and TRBJ2-3, with TRBD2 as a possible D gene (5 bases). With 7 bases removed from V and 8 bases from J, the gap between germline ends came to 13 bases. Germline CDR1 is MNHEY and CDR2 is SVGEGT. The CDR3 runs 12 residues.

This clonotype was counted once. A clone one base away is much larger, so this may be a read error. V gene TRBV6-1 combines with J gene TRBJ1-2; a weak D match, TRBD1 (6 bases). V lost 4 bases and J lost 0, with 15 bases in between. The CDR3 has 16 amino acids. CDR1 and CDR2 from the germline V gene are MNHNS and SASEGT. This CDR3 is CASSGNRDRPNYGYTF. The CDR3 nucleotides read TGTGCCAGCAGTGGAAATCGAGACAGGCCTAACTATGGCTACACCTTC.

This clonotype appeared many times. The genes are TRBV11-3 and TRBJ2-5; 12 bases line up with TRBD2. J was trimmed by 4 bases and V by 5 bases; bases with no gene match: 5. From germline, CDR1 is SGHNT and CDR2 YENEEA. This CDR3 contains 15 residues. The CDR3 region has the DNA TGTGCCAGCAGCCCGGGACTAGCGGGTTCAGAGACCCAGTACTTC. Its protein is CASSPGLAGSETQYF. Using reference TRBV11-3 and TRBJ2-5 for the parts outside the CDR3, the full variable domain is EAGVVQSPRYKIIEKKQPVAFWCNPISGHNTLYWYLQNLGQGPELLIRYENEEAVDDSQLPKDRFSAERLKGVDSTLKIQPAELGDSAVYLCASSPGLAGSETQYFGPGTRLLVL.

This clonotype was picked up many times. The V gene is TRBV6-6, the J gene TRBJ2-7; 16 bases map to TRBD2. In germline, CDR1 is MNHNY, CDR2 SVGAGI (reference sequence). The CDR3 sequence is 18 residues long. Trimming cost V 5 bases and J 3 bases; bases outside gene matches: 10. In DNA form, the CDR3 reads TGTGCCAGCAGTCACCCCGCGGGACTAGCGGGAGGGAACTACGAGCAGTACTTC. Amino acids: CASSHPAGLAGGNYEQYF.

The genes are TRBV5-4 and TRBJ2-1; 8 bases agree with TRBD2. The CDR3 extends over 17 amino acids. The germline V gene encodes CDR1 SGHNT and CDR2 YYREEE (reference sequence). Trimming cost V 4 bases and J 4 bases; bases outside gene matches: 13. CDR3 nucleotide sequence: TGTGCCAGCAGCGCTCGGGCTACCGGGGGGGTGTACAATGAGCAGTTCTTC. This sequence encodes CASSARATGGVYNEQFF.

This clonotype was seen repeatedly, ten times or more. The chain has TRBV7-9 and TRBJ1-4; the match to TRBD1 covers 8 bases. There are 15 residues in the CDR3. Trimming removed 7 bases from V and 7 bases from J; junction bases left unmatched: 11. Germline loops: CDR1 SEHNR, CDR2 FQNEAQ (reference sequence). For the CDR3, the DNA is TGTGCCAGCAAAAAACAGGGGGTATTGGGTGAAAAACTGTTTTTT. As protein: CASKKQGVLGEKLFF.

Concerning this clonotype: A single base separates this from a much larger clone, so it may be a read error. The gene calls are TRBV11-2 and TRBJ2-5, with 10 bases fitting TRBD2. The CDR3 loop spans 17 amino acids. Germline V gene data show CDR1 as SGHAT and CDR2 as FQNNGV. V shed 5 bases and J 1 base; nucleotides not matched to a gene: 10. This chain's CDR3 is CASSPTLAGAPQETQYF. DNA for the CDR3: TGTGCCAGCAGCCCCACCCTAGCGGGGGCCCCCCAAGAGACCCAGTACTTC.

Regarding this clonotype: The junction differs from germline at one of its ends, possibly a read error. V gene TRBV9 combines with J gene TRBJ2-5; 9 nucleotides match TRBD2. This CDR3 comprises 14 residues. Germline CDR1 and CDR2: SGDLS and YYNGEE. The CDR3 reads CASSATSGQETQCF. The CDR3 DNA reads TGTGCCAGCAGCGCGACTAGCGGCCAAGAGACCCAGTGCTTC.

This clonotype has a handful of counts. This may arise from a read error, as a much more abundant clone is one base away. The chain recombines TRBV20-1 with TRBJ1-2; D is unclear. This CDR3 has 16 residues. Per the germline V gene, CDR1 is DFQATT and CDR2 is SNEGSKA (reference sequence). V was cut by 5 bases and J by 3 bases, with 22 bases left in between. The CDR3 bases are TGCAGTGCTTCCGACGGGCAGACCTTCCCCCACTATGGCTACACCTTC. This translates into CSASDGQTFPHYGYTF.

On this clonotype: This may be a read error, as it is one base from a much larger clone. This chain uses TRBV19 with TRBJ2-3; D not certain. Germline values: CDR1 LNHDA, CDR2 SQIVND (reference sequence). The length of the CDR3 is 18 residues. The CDR3 here is CASSIASGHLYRTDMQYF. The CDR3 DNA reads TGTGCCAGTAGTATCGCGAGTGGGCACCTCTACCGCACAGATATGCAGTATTTT.

This clonotype turned up a few times. This chain joins TRBV20-1 and TRBJ2-7, with D perhaps being TRBD1 or TRBD2 (5 bases each). CDR1 DFQATT and CDR2 SNEGSKA come from the germline V gene (reference sequence). The CDR3 runs to 17 residues. Trimming took off 0 bases at V and 4 bases at J, with 22 bases between the two ends. The CDR3 region has the DNA TGCAGTGCTAGAGAGAGAGGGTCGGGACCAGCGGTGTACGAGCAGTACTTC. Amino acids: CSARERGSGPAVYEQYF.

The gene calls are TRBV10-3 and TRBJ1-4; no firm D call. From germline, CDR1 is ENHRY and CDR2 SYGVKD. V dropped 2 bases and J dropped 2 bases, with 12 bases sitting between them. The CDR3 is 16 residues long. The CDR3 loop is CAISENYEGTNEKLFF. In DNA form, the CDR3 reads TGTGCCATCAGTGAGAACTACGAGGGCACTAATGAAAAACTGTTTTTT.

This clonotype showed up many times. J is TRBJ1-5 and V is TRBV19; 8 nucleotides line up with TRBD1. The CDR3 length is 14 residues. Germline V gives CDR1 LNHDA, CDR2 SQIVND (reference sequence). The trim removed 10 bases at V and 2 bases at J, leaving 7 bases unmatched. CDR3 loop: CATGQGLGNQPQHF. In DNA form, the CDR3 reads TGTGCCACCGGACAGGGATTGGGCAATCAGCCCCAGCATTTT.

In the case of this clonotype: This sequence may be a read error, since a much larger clone differs from it by one base. Here the CDR3 omits its conserved ending phenylalanine or tryptophan, so a read error is the likely source. The rearrangement uses TRBV6-6 and TRBJ2-7; weak D call: TRBD1 (5 bases). Germline CDR1 is MNHNY and CDR2 is SVGAGI (reference sequence). V dropped 7 bases and J dropped 2 bases, with 12 bases sitting between them. This CDR3 has 13 amino acids. The CDR3 bases are TGTGCCAGCACCCAGGCAGGGACCTACGAGCAGTACCTC. Translation: CASTQAGTYEQYL.

The sample holds many counts of this clonotype. This chain joins TRBV7-9 and TRBJ2-5, with 15 bases aligning to TRBD2. The CDR3 contains 18 residues. V was pared by 4 bases and J by 0 bases, with 6 bases of the junction left unmatched. Germline assignment: CDR1 SEHNR and CDR2 FQNEAQ (reference sequence). The DNA of the CDR3 is TGTGCCAGCAGCTCGGTCGGACTAGCGGGGGGGGACCAAGAGACCCAGTACTTC. This gives the protein CASSSVGLAGGDQETQYF.

This clonotype was counted ten times or more. In DNA form, the CDR3 reads TGTGCCAGCAGCGTATCAGGACTAGCGGGAATTGTCACAGATACGCAGTATTTT. Protein product: CASSVSGLAGIVTDTQYF. The chain links TRBV9 to TRBJ2-3, with TRBD2 identical over 12 bases. Losses at the gene ends were 1 base for V and 2 bases for J; bases not matched to a gene: 8. The CDR3 spans 18 residues. CDR1 SGDLS and CDR2 YYNGEE come from the germline V gene. The variable domain in full, completed from reference TRBV9 and TRBJ2-3, reads DSGVTQTPKHLITATGQRVTLRCSPRSGDLSVYWYQQSLDQGLQFLIQYYNGEERAKGNILERFSAQQFPDLHSELNLSSLELGDSALYFCASSVSGLAGIVTDTQYFGPGTRLTVL.

Comment on this clonotype: The junction differs from germline at one of its ends, possibly a read error. The V and J genes are TRBV7-6 and TRBJ2-1, with D tentatively TRBD1 (5 bases). The germline V gene has CDR1 SGHVS and CDR2 FNYEAQ. The CDR3 totals 16 residues. In nucleotides, the CDR3 is TGTGCCAGCAGCTTAGGGAGCACAGGCGTAAACAATGAGCAGCTCTTC. It is translated as CASSLGSTGVNNEQLF. The full variable domain, with the rest looked up from reference TRBV7-6 and TRBJ2-1, is GAGVSQSPRYKVTKRGQDVALRCDPISGHVSLYWYRQALGQGPEFLTYFNYEAQQDKSGLPNDRFSAERPEGSISTLTIQRTEQRDSAMYRCASSLGSTGVNNEQLFGPGTRLTVL.

Many counts were recorded for this clonotype. V and J are TRBV6-2 or TRBV6-3 and TRBJ1-2, with 9 bases aligning to TRBD1. The CDR3 is 11 residues long. J lost 8 bases, V lost 7 bases, and 2 bases had no gene match. The germline V gene has CDR1 MNHEY and CDR2 SVGEGT. CDR3 DNA: TGTGCCAGCAAGACAGGGGGAGGCTACACCTTC. Amino acids: CASKTGGGYTF.

V and J are TRBV7-6 and TRBJ1-5; D is unresolved. The CDR3 has 14 amino acids. CDR1 and CDR2 (germline): SGHVS, FNYEAQ. V was pared by 4 bases and J by 14 bases, with 21 bases between. This chain's CDR3 is CASSSAGEGWYEHF. In DNA form, the CDR3 reads TGTGCCAGCAGCTCTGCCGGGGAGGGATGGTACGAGCATTTT.

Regarding this clonotype: A much larger clone lies a single base off, so this may be a read error. The chain links TRBV12-3 or TRBV12-4 to TRBJ2-5, with TRBD2 identical over 7 bases. The CDR3 is made up of 15 amino acids. The trim removed 7 bases at V and 9 bases at J, leaving 17 bases unmatched. CDR3 region: CASTQRTGGEEAQYF. The CDR3 DNA reads TGTGCCAGCACCCAACGGACGGGGGGAGAGGAGGCCCAGTACTTC.

Note on this clonotype: One junction end disagrees with the germline gene, perhaps due to a read error. The chain employs TRBV7-2 and TRBJ2-6; 7 positions match TRBD2. Germline V lookup: CDR1 SGHTA, CDR2 FQGNSA. The CDR3 is 17 amino acids. CDR3 nucleotide sequence: TGTGCCACAACGAAGTGGGAGGGTTTCTCTGGGGCCAACGCCCTGACTTTC. It encodes CATTKWEGFSGANALTF.

This clonotype was seen repeatedly, ten times or more. The V call is TRBV6-6, the J call TRBJ2-5; D remains unclear. V lost 2 bases to trimming and J lost 5 bases, with 3 bases between them. Germline lookup yields CDR1 MNHNY and CDR2 SVGAGI (reference sequence). The CDR3 sequence is 11 residues long. The CDR3 protein is CASSYLETQYF. Written as DNA, the CDR3 is TGTGCCAGCAGTTACCTTGAGACCCAGTACTTC.

This clonotype was counted ten times or more. The chain has TRBV19 and TRBJ2-3, with no clear D. Germline V CDR1 and CDR2: LNHDA, SQIVND (reference sequence). The ends were cut back, 4 bases at V and 4 bases at J, with 12 bases in the middle. This CDR3 has 14 residues. This chain's CDR3 is CASSTQAASDTQYF. In nucleotides, the CDR3 is TGTGCCAGTAGTACCCAAGCTGCATCAGATACGCAGTATTTT.

This clonotype was found many times. Sequence at one end of the junction differs from germline and may be a read error. This chain uses TRBV7-9 with TRBJ2-1, with 9 bases lining up with TRBD2. Germline CDR1 SEHNR, CDR2 FQNEAQ (reference sequence). The CDR3 runs to 12 residues. CDR3 amino acids: CASSLAGIEQFF. The DNA of the CDR3 is TGTGCCAGCAGCCTAGCGGGGATTGAGCAGTTCTTC.